The 9 T cell receptor beta chains reported below all come from one sample, sequenced in a study of blood T cell repertoires in COVID-19. Profiling relied on immunoSEQ multiplex PCR, and the TCRdb table lists in-frame clones only, not all of them. The sample has about 190,000 clones; approximately 79% are singletons. Input material: peripheral blood. These receptors all stem from a man between 50 and 59 years old who had recovered from COVID-19.

This clone has a handful of counts. The V and J genes are TRBV7-2 and TRBJ1-1; D is uncertain. Between the trimmed V and J ends, which lost 5 bases and 3 bases, there was a span of 16 bases. CDR1 SGHTA and CDR2 FQGNSA come from the germline V gene. The CDR3 totals 15 residues. The CDR3 spells CASSPVGFRYTEAFF. CDR3 nucleotides: TGTGCCAGCAGCCCGGTCGGGTTTAGGTACACTGAAGCTTTCTTT. The full variable domain, with the rest looked up from reference TRBV7-2 and TRBJ1-1, is GAGVSQSPSNKVTEKGKDVELRCDPISGHTALYWYRQSLGQGLEFLIYFQGNSAPDKSGLPSDRFSAERTGGSVSTLTIQRTQQEDSAVYLCASSPVGFRYTEAFFGQGTRLTVV.

This chain uses TRBV6-6 with TRBJ1-3; D perhaps matches TRBD1 (6 bases). Germline V CDR1 and CDR2: MNHNY, SVGAGI (reference sequence). Deletions cut 2 bases from V and 4 bases from J, with 15 bases between. The CDR3 consists of 16 residues. The CDR3 bases are TGTGCCAGCAGTTACCCATACAGGGACGCCGGAAACACCATATATTTT. Amino acid sequence: CASSYPYRDAGNTIYF.

In the case of this clone: Its ends do not fully match the called genes, so a read error is possible. The rearrangement links TRBV5-6 to TRBJ2-1; TRBD1 is a possible D gene (6 bases). This CDR3 region has 15 residues. Germline CDR1 and CDR2: SGHDT and YYEEEE. The CDR3 spells CASRLGAIPSNEQFF. The CDR3 nucleotides read TGTGCCAGCAGGTTGGGGGCCATTCCCAGCAATGAGCAGTTCTTC.

The count of this clone is one. The rearrangement uses TRBV9 and TRBJ2-7; 7 bases map to TRBD2. Germline V gene lookup returns CDR1 SGDLS and CDR2 YYNGEE. V gave up 6 bases and J gave up 6 bases; unmatched junction bases: 9. This CDR3 spans 13 amino acids. The chain's CDR3 is CASTRGGTGEQYF. In DNA form, the CDR3 reads TGTGCCAGCACCCGGGGAGGGACGGGCGAGCAGTACTTC.

CDR3 bases: TGTGCCACCAGCATAATACAGGGCTCTGGAAACACCATATATTTT. Amino acids: CATSIIQGSGNTIYF. The chain links TRBV15 to TRBJ1-3; TRBD1 is a possible D gene (6 bases). Germline V gene data show CDR1 as LNHNV and CDR2 as YYDKDF (reference sequence). With 4 bases removed from V and 0 bases from J, the gap between germline ends came to 10 bases. The CDR3 is made up of 15 amino acids.

This clone was picked up many times. The chain is built from TRBV6-5 and TRBJ2-3; D is perhaps TRBD2 (6 bases). The CDR3 is made up of 13 amino acids. V dropped 7 bases and J dropped 0 bases, with 8 bases sitting between them. Germline CDR1 is MNHEY and CDR2 is SVGAGI. CDR3 residues: CASKEGSTDTQYF. CDR3 nucleotides: TGTGCCAGCAAGGAGGGAAGCACAGATACGCAGTATTTT.

This clone was picked up a small number of times. The V and J genes are TRBV5-1 and TRBJ2-3; 8 positions match TRBD2. CDR1 is SGHRS and CDR2 is YFSETQ in the germline V gene. V gave up 7 bases and J gave up 5 bases; unmatched junction bases: 12. This CDR3 is built from 15 residues. For the CDR3, the DNA is TGCGCCAGCGCTGCCTCCGGGGGGGGACTAGATACGCAGTATTTT. Protein product: CASAASGGGLDTQYF.

The rearrangement uses TRBV6-5 and TRBJ2-5; weak D call: TRBD2 (5 bases). The V gene lost 6 bases and the J gene lost 3 bases, with 11 bases spanning the gap. The CDR3 covers 13 residues. From germline, CDR1 is MNHEY and CDR2 SVGAGI. The CDR3 sequence is CASRSGEKETQYF. The CDR3 coding sequence is TGTGCCAGCAGATCCGGGGAAAAAGAGACCCAGTACTTC.

This clone has only a few counts. The sample carries other DNA sequences with the same CDR3. The genes are TRBV27 and TRBJ2-5; TRBD2 matches at 8 bases. The CDR3 loop spans 13 amino acids. Trimming at V came to 5 bases and at J to 5 bases, leaving 4 bases not matched to a gene. Germline CDR1 MNHEY, CDR2 SMNVEV (reference sequence). CDR3 amino acids: CASSRGGWETQYF. The CDR3 DNA reads TGTGCCAGCAGTCGGGGGGGGTGGGAGACCCAGTACTTC.